These T cell receptor beta chains were read from a single sample in a study of regulatory T cells in long-lasting Graves disease. Each CDR3 protein gets one entry after TCRdb re-called the multiplex PCR reads with MiXCR. The sample carries 500,000 to 700,000 distinct CDR3 sequences, about 30% recorded once. Material: peripheral blood mononuclear cells (PBMCs), obtained when the disease was refractory, from a patient treated with antithyroid drugs. The receptors were sampled from a female donor with Graves disease. CDR3s include the opening cysteine and the closing phenylalanine or tryptophan. A D gene is named only where the DNA matches it firmly. The size of a clone is reported for some rows only, either as once, few or many, or as a class for expanded clones.

v_call	j_call	clone_size	d_call	cdr3_aa	cdr3_nt
TRBV2	TRBJ1-1	many	NA	CASDVGLMNTEAFF	TGTGCCTCCGACGTCGGACTCATGAACACTGAAGCTTTCTTT
TRBV6-1	TRBJ1-2	many	TRBD1	CASKQRQGHYGYTF	TGTGCCAGCAAACAGCGACAGGGTCACTATGGCTACACCTTC
TRBV10-3	TRBJ1-2	NA	TRBD1	CAISQDRGAYGYTF	TGTGCCATCAGCCAAGACAGGGGGGCCTATGGCTACACCTTC
TRBV13	TRBJ1-1	NA	TRBD1	CASSSSGGQVNTEAFF	TGTGCCAGCAGTTCTTCTGGGGGACAGGTGAACACTGAAGCTTTCTTT
TRBV6-1	TRBJ2-5	NA	NA	CASSQGTELGETQYF	TGTGCCAGCAGCCAAGGGACGGAACTTGGGGAGACCCAGTACTTC
TRBV28	TRBJ1-1	NA	NA	CASNLKLFRGGTEAFF	TGTGCCAGCAATTTAAAACTATTCCGGGGGGGGACTGAAGCTTTCTTT
TRBV7-2	TRBJ1-1	NA	NA	CASSLNWGNTEAFF	TGTGCCAGCAGCTTAAATTGGGGAAACACTGAAGCTTTCTTT
TRBV27	TRBJ1-5	NA	NA	CASSSTQGSLNQPQHF	TGTGCCAGCAGTTCCACACAGGGTAGTCTAAATCAGCCCCAGCATTTT
TRBV15	TRBJ1-4	few	TRBD1	CATSRQGGNEKLFF	TGTGCCACCAGCAGACAGGGGGGGAATGAAAAACTGTTTTTT
TRBV25-1	TRBJ1-1	NA	NA	CASSESGISTEAFF	TGTGCCAGCAGTGAATCTGGGATTAGCACTGAAGCTTTCTTT
TRBV29-1	TRBJ1-1	many	NA	CSVEGFTEAFF	TGCAGCGTTGAGGGTTTCACTGAAGCTTTCTTT
TRBV6-1	TRBJ2-2	NA	TRBD2	CASAVVTGLAGITGELFF	TGTGCCAGCGCGGTGGTTACCGGACTAGCGGGAATCACCGGGGAGCTGTTTTTT
TRBV5-1	TRBJ2-7	few	TRBD1	CASSLAISGGGEQYF	TGCGCCAGCAGCTTGGCCATATCAGGGGGCGGCGAGCAGTACTTC
TRBV5-1	TRBJ1-1	NA	NA	CASSLGGGGSTEAFF	TGTGCCAGCAGCTTGGGAGGGGGGGGATCCACTGAAGCTTTCTTT
TRBV5-1	TRBJ1-6	NA	TRBD1	CASSSSGTENSHLHF	TGCGCCAGCAGCTCTTCCGGGACAGAGAATTCACACCTCCACTTT
TRBV20-1	TRBJ2-5	few	TRBD2	CSAQRGGQREETQYF	TGCAGTGCTCAGCGGGGAGGGCAGCGTGAGGAGACCCAGTACTTC
TRBV12-3/TRBV12-4	TRBJ1-1	many	TRBD1	CASSPGQASTEAFF	TGTGCCAGCAGCCCCGGACAGGCAAGCACTGAAGCTTTCTTT
TRBV27	TRBJ2-7	few	TRBD1	CASSLIPGQPGEQYF	TGTGCCAGCAGTTTAATCCCGGGACAGCCGGGGGAGCAGTACTTC
TRBV2	TRBJ2-2	many	NA	CASSANRAGELFF	TGTGCCAGCAGTGCTAACAGGGCTGGGGAGCTGTTTTTT
TRBV6-1	TRBJ2-1	NA	NA	CASDGRRDEQFF	TGTGCCAGCGACGGGAGAAGGGATGAGCAGTTCTTC
TRBV12-3/TRBV12-4	TRBJ1-1	many	NA	CASRTGTSNTEAFF	TGTGCCAGCAGAACCGGGACATCGAACACTGAAGCTTTCTTT
TRBV10-3	TRBJ1-5	NA	TRBD1	CAISSGQGGNQPQHF	TGTGCCATCAGCTCGGGACAGGGTGGCAATCAGCCCCAGCATTTT
TRBV6-5	TRBJ1-1	NA	NA	CASSLNRVGVLSDTEAFF	TGTGCCAGCAGTTTGAACAGGGTGGGTGTATTGAGTGACACTGAAGCTTTCTTT
TRBV7-2	TRBJ1-2	few	NA	CASSLDSLPVYGYTF	TGTGCCAGCAGCTTAGACAGTCTTCCAGTCTATGGCTACACCTTC
TRBV5-1	TRBJ2-6	NA	TRBD1	CASSTGTGSSGANVLTF	TGCGCCAGCAGCACCGGGACAGGGAGCTCTGGGGCCAACGTCCTGACTTTC
TRBV20-1	TRBJ1-4	NA	TRBD1	CSASTGDFGKLFF	TGCAGTGCTAGCACAGGGGATTTTGGAAAACTGTTTTTT
TRBV5-6	TRBJ1-3	few	NA	CASSREGLGSGNTIYF	TGTGCCAGCAGCCGGGAGGGGCTGGGTTCTGGAAACACCATATATTTT
TRBV2	TRBJ1-3	NA	NA	CASELSAGNTIYF	TGTGCCAGCGAACTATCGGCTGGAAACACCATATATTTT
TRBV3-1	TRBJ2-7	few	NA	CASSQTIVGEQYF	TGTGCCAGCAGCCAAACGATAGTGGGGGAGCAGTACTTC
TRBV7-2	TRBJ1-5	few	TRBD1	CASSFRTGSSHQPQHF	TGTGCCAGCAGTTTTCGGACAGGTTCTTCCCATCAGCCCCAGCATTTT
TRBV14	TRBJ1-2	NA	NA	CASSPLSRAPLNYGYTF	TGTGCCAGCAGCCCCTTAAGCAGGGCTCCACTTAACTATGGCTACACCTTC
TRBV20-1	TRBJ2-2	few	TRBD2	CSAPKFSGPSSGELFF	TGCAGTGCCCCGAAGTTTAGCGGGCCCTCATCCGGGGAGCTGTTTTTT
TRBV20-1	TRBJ1-2	NA	NA	CSARETAVSSYGYTF	TGCAGTGCTAGAGAGACTGCTGTAAGCTCCTATGGCTACACCTTC
TRBV6-1	TRBJ1-2	many	TRBD1	CASSERDRSAYGYTF	TGTGCCAGCAGTGAAAGGGACAGAAGTGCCTATGGCTACACCTTC
TRBV19	TRBJ1-5	NA	TRBD1	CASMGQPGRPQHF	TGTGCCAGTATGGGACAGCCGGGACGGCCCCAGCATTTT
TRBV3-1	TRBJ1-1	NA	NA	CASSQDPLGAFF	TGTGCCAGCAGCCAGGACCCCTTAGGAGCTTTCTTT
TRBV20-1	TRBJ1-1	NA	TRBD1	CSASDRPWGEAFF	TGCAGTGCTTCGGACAGGCCCTGGGGGGAAGCTTTCTTT
TRBV7-9	TRBJ1-1	many	NA	CASSRRGNTEAFF	TGTGCCAGCAGCCGAAGGGGCAACACTGAAGCTTTCTTT
TRBV28	TRBJ2-7	NA	NA	CASSLPVYRTTYEQYF	TGTGCCAGCAGCTTACCCGTCTACCGGACTACCTACGAGCAGTACTTC
TRBV3-1	TRBJ1-1	once	NA	CASSSVSLAAFF	TGTGCCAGCAGCTCGGTCTCTTTAGCAGCTTTCTTT
TRBV30	TRBJ2-2	NA	TRBD2	CACVLAGPNTGELFF	TGTGCCTGTGTGCTAGCGGGTCCGAACACCGGGGAGCTGTTTTTT
TRBV29-1	TRBJ2-7	NA	TRBD1	CSVEWPPGTGYEQYF	TGCAGCGTTGAATGGCCACCCGGGACAGGGTACGAGCAGTACTTC
TRBV6-1	TRBJ2-7	few	TRBD1	CASSTGQGDPYEQYF	TGTGCCAGCAGCACGGGACAGGGGGATCCCTACGAGCAGTACTTC
TRBV12-3/TRBV12-4	TRBJ2-7	many	TRBD2	CASSFSGSGYEQYF	TGTGCCAGCAGTTTTAGCGGGTCCGGGTACGAGCAGTACTTC
TRBV6-1	TRBJ2-2	NA	TRBD2	CASTGTRHTGELFF	TGTGCCAGCACTGGGACTAGGCACACCGGGGAGCTGTTTTTT
TRBV10-3	TRBJ2-7	few	NA	CAINGHRSSYEQYF	TGTGCCATCAACGGACACAGAAGCTCCTACGAGCAGTACTTC
TRBV11-2	TRBJ2-7	many	NA	CASSLWGEQYF	TGTGCCAGCAGCTTGTGGGGCGAGCAGTACTTC
TRBV11-2	TRBJ2-5	NA	NA	CASSSDRLETQYF	TGTGCCAGCAGCTCGGACAGACTAGAGACCCAGTACTTC
TRBV7-6	TRBJ1-6	NA	NA	CASSSRNSPLHF	TGTGCCAGCAGCTCTCGTAATTCACCCCTCCACTTT
TRBV12-3/TRBV12-4	TRBJ2-7	few	TRBD2	CASSFRRGRANEQYF	TGTGCCAGCAGTTTCCGTCGCGGGAGGGCCAACGAGCAGTACTTC
TRBV15	TRBJ2-7	few	TRBD2	CATSRGSASGRAWQYF	TGTGCCACCAGCAGAGGAAGCGCTAGCGGGAGGGCCTGGCAGTACTTC
TRBV7-9	TRBJ1-4	NA	NA	CASSLDWDGHEKLFF	TGTGCCAGCAGCTTAGATTGGGACGGTCATGAAAAACTGTTTTTT
TRBV27	TRBJ2-2	few	TRBD1	CASNPGQGNTGELFF	TGTGCCAGCAACCCGGGACAGGGGAACACCGGGGAGCTGTTTTTT
TRBV6-1	TRBJ1-2	few	NA	CASINRTAREGYTF	TGTGCCAGCATCAACCGGACAGCAAGAGAAGGCTACACCTTC
TRBV27	TRBJ2-7	few	NA	CASSLAGSWYF	TGTGCCAGCAGTTTAGCCGGGAGTTGGTACTTC
TRBV29-1	TRBJ1-2	NA	NA	CSVAWTALGYTF	TGCAGCGTTGCTTGGACGGCCCTTGGCTACACCTTC
TRBV7-9	TRBJ1-4	NA	TRBD1	CASSQPRTGVGKLFF	TGTGCCAGCAGCCAACCCAGGACAGGGGTTGGAAAACTGTTTTTT
TRBV9	TRBJ1-1	NA	NA	CASSKHRNTEAFF	TGTGCCAGCAGTAAACACAGGAACACTGAAGCTTTCTTT
TRBV18	TRBJ2-2	NA	NA	CASSPRGATNTGELFF	TGTGCCAGCTCCCCCAGGGGGGCGACGAACACCGGGGAGCTGTTTTTT